Below are 24 T cell receptor beta chains sequenced from a single sample in a study of beta chain features in type 1 diabetes. Study findings and constraints: Shortening that was moderate but significant affected the TCRB CDR3s of Type 1 diabetes patients in all four CD4+ subsets.

All of the isolated RNA was reverse transcribed, so expressed TCRB transcripts were sequenced. Using immunoSEQ multiplex PCR, the repertoire was profiled, and TCRdb retains in-frame clones only, with some absent. The data hold roughly 700,000 clones, with 10% to 15% observed a single time. Their antigens remain unidentified. What was sequenced was naive CD4+ T cells from blood. These receptors were taken from a man aged 18 to 29 with type 1 diabetes.

The table lists this clone with a few counts. The chain employs TRBV6-5 and TRBJ1-5; 7 nucleotides match TRBD1. Germline V lookup: CDR1 MNHEY, CDR2 SVGAGI. The CDR3 sequence is 13 residues long. The trim removed 5 bases at V and 6 bases at J, leaving 4 bases unmatched. For the CDR3, the DNA is TGTGCCAGCAGTCGACAGGGCAGTCAGCCCCAGCATTTT. Its translation is CASSRQGSQPQHF.

This clone was found once. V usage is TRBV10-3 and J usage is TRBJ1-5; D unresolved. This CDR3 comprises 15 residues. V was trimmed by 0 bases and J by 6 bases, leaving 12 bases between them. CDR1 and CDR2 (germline): ENHRY, SYGVKD. The CDR3 reads CAISESAREAQPQHF. DNA for the CDR3: TGTGCCATCAGTGAGTCGGCTCGAGAGGCTCAGCCCCAGCATTTT.

In this sample, this clone turned up many times. Other DNA sequences in this specimen translate into the identical CDR3. This sequence joins TRBV18 and TRBJ2-1; D unclear. V dropped 2 bases and J dropped 5 bases, with 1 base sitting between them. Germline V gene sequence: CDR1 KGHSH, CDR2 LQKENI. The CDR3 is made up of 11 amino acids. CDR3 coding DNA: TGTGCCAGCTCACCAGACAATGAGCAGTTCTTC. This codes for CASSPDNEQFF.

This clone was detected a few times. The CDR3 sequence is CSVEDEGAIYGYTF. Here the CDR3 DNA reads TGCAGCGTTGAAGATGAGGGGGCGATCTATGGCTACACCTTC. This chain connects TRBV29-1 to TRBJ1-2; 7 bases are shared with TRBD1. CDR3 length equals 14 residues. Germline trimming cut 0 bases from V and 4 bases from J; bases unmatched to any gene: 5. CDR1 is SQVTM, CDR2 ANQGSEA, per germline.

This CDR3 reads CAWRKDPYGYTF. In DNA form, the CDR3 reads TGTGCCTGGAGGAAAGATCCATATGGCTACACCTTC. The J gene is TRBJ1-2, the V gene TRBV30; no definite D call. This CDR3 spans 12 amino acids. Germline V gene lookup returns CDR1 GTSNPN and CDR2 SVGIG (reference sequence). Trimming removed 3 bases from V and 5 bases from J, with 10 bases in between. Complete variable domain (other parts from reference TRBV30 and TRBJ1-2): SQTIHQWPATLVQPVGSPLSLECTVEGTSNPNLYWYRQAAGRGLQLLFYSVGIGQISSEVPQNLSASRPQDRQFILSSKKLLLSDSGFYLCAWRKDPYGYTFGSGTRLTVV.

This sequence joins TRBV5-1 and TRBJ2-7; D is ambiguous. There are 14 residues in the CDR3. Trimming removed 0 bases at V and 5 bases at J, with 12 bases between. Germline-derived CDR1 and CDR2 are SGHRS and YFSETQ. The CDR3 bases are TGCGCCAGCAGCTTGGTGCGCGGATGGGACGAGCAGTACTTC. It encodes CASSLVRGWDEQYF.

This clone has a handful of counts. This rearrangement joins TRBV10-3 to TRBJ1-3; possible D gene TRBD1, 5 bases. The CDR3 runs 16 residues. The germline V and J ends were trimmed by 3 bases and 4 bases, with 16 bases remaining between them. Germline loops: CDR1 ENHRY, CDR2 SYGVKD. CDR3 protein: CAISEGQQASGNTIYF. DNA for the CDR3: TGTGCCATCAGTGAAGGCCAACAGGCCTCCGGAAACACCATATATTTT.

The J gene is TRBJ1-1, the V gene TRBV6-5, with 8 bases matching TRBD1. From germline, CDR1 is MNHEY and CDR2 SVGAGI. V gave up 7 bases and J gave up 1 base; unmatched junction bases: 5. CDR3 length equals 14 residues. The CDR3 loop reads CASTEQGGNTEAFF. CDR3 bases: TGTGCCAGCACCGAACAGGGGGGGAACACTGAAGCTTTCTTT.

The chain has TRBV6-1 and TRBJ2-5, with D unresolved. The V and J ends lost 0 bases and 4 bases respectively, with 12 bases between them. Germline CDR1 MNHNS, CDR2 SASEGT. The CDR3 extends over 15 amino acids. CDR3 DNA: TGTGCCAGCAGTGAAGCGGTGAACAGTGGAGAGACCCAGTACTTC. It specifies CASSEAVNSGETQYF.

This clone was detected a few times. The CDR3 loop reads CASSRKTGGAGKNIQYF. The DNA for the CDR3 is TGTGCCAGCAGCAGAAAGACAGGGGGCGCTGGCAAAAACATTCAGTACTTC. The chain recombines TRBV9 with TRBJ2-4, with TRBD1 matching 10 bases. Germline CDR1 SGDLS, CDR2 YYNGEE. Unmatched junction bases numbered 10, after V lost 4 bases and J lost 3 bases. This CDR3 is 17 amino acids long. Full variable domain (missing parts from reference TRBV9 and TRBJ2-4): DSGVTQTPKHLITATGQRVTLRCSPRSGDLSVYWYQQSLDQGLQFLIQYYNGEERAKGNILERFSAQQFPDLHSELNLSSLELGDSALYFCASSRKTGGAGKNIQYFGAGTRLSVL.

This clone has only a few counts. This chain links TRBV7-2 with TRBJ2-5; D is possibly TRBD2 (5 bases). The CDR3 consists of 12 residues. Germline loops: CDR1 SGHTA, CDR2 FQGNSA. Trimming stripped 11 bases from V and 0 bases from J, with 10 bases between. The CDR3 here is CAGGTYQETQYF. The CDR3 DNA reads as TGTGCCGGAGGAACGTACCAAGAGACCCAGTACTTC.

The sample holds a few counts of this clone. V usage is TRBV4-1 and J usage is TRBJ1-2, with 11 bases lining up with TRBD1. Trimming took 3 bases from V and 3 from J; bases not matched to a gene: 0. Germline values: CDR1 MGHRA, CDR2 YSYEKL. The CDR3 sequence is 14 residues long. CDR3 amino acids: CASSQDRGHYGYTF. In nucleotides, the CDR3 is TGCGCCAGCAGCCAGGACAGGGGGCACTATGGCTACACCTTC.

This chain links TRBV11-2 with TRBJ2-6; 7 positions agree with TRBD1. With 5 bases clipped from V and 0 bases from J, the junction kept 13 bases outside the gene matches. This CDR3 region has 19 residues. The V gene's germline CDR1 is SGHAT and CDR2 FQNNGV. The CDR3 loop is CASSTRTGQNLSGANVLTF. CDR3 nucleotide sequence: TGTGCCAGCAGCACCAGGACGGGACAGAACCTCTCTGGGGCCAACGTCCTGACTTTC.

V and J are TRBV5-1 and TRBJ1-1; D remains ambiguous. Trimming removed 0 bases from V and 5 bases from J, with 14 bases in between. In germline, CDR1 is SGHRS, CDR2 YFSETQ. The CDR3 extends over 15 amino acids. The CDR3 DNA sequence: TGCGCCAGCAGCTTGGTGGCAGCCGGGGTTACTGAAGCTTTCTTT. Protein: CASSLVAAGVTEAFF.

The V call is TRBV5-1, the J call TRBJ2-5; 9 bases are shared with TRBD2. There are 13 residues in the CDR3. The junction had 4 bases not matched to a gene; V was cut back by 5 bases and J by 5 bases. Germline CDR1 and CDR2: SGHRS and YFSETQ. This CDR3 is CASRRTSDETQYF. CDR3 bases: TGCGCCAGCAGACGGACTAGCGATGAGACCCAGTACTTC.

The rearrangement links TRBV29-1 to TRBJ2-3, with D possibly TRBD2 on 5 matching bases. The CDR3 is made up of 14 amino acids. Per germline, CDR1 SQVTM and CDR2 ANQGSEA. V dropped 4 bases and J dropped 1 base, with 12 bases sitting between them. The CDR3 spells CSVVQPAGTDTQYF. The CDR3, as DNA: TGCAGCGTTGTACAGCCAGCGGGCACAGATACGCAGTATTTT.

This chain uses TRBV14 with TRBJ2-2, with D possibly TRBD1 on 5 matching bases. The length of the CDR3 is 17 residues. Between the trimmed V and J ends, which lost 0 bases and 2 bases, there was a span of 13 bases. Germline CDR1 reads SGHDN; CDR2 reads FVKESK. The CDR3 spells CASSQDRDSLNTGELFF. The CDR3 DNA sequence: TGTGCCAGCAGCCAAGACCGTGACAGCCTAAACACCGGGGAGCTGTTTTTT.

Concerning this clone itself: In the same sample, other DNA sequences code for this CDR3. The rearrangement uses TRBV5-1 and TRBJ1-1; D gene unclear. CDR1 is SGHRS, CDR2 YFSETQ, per germline. Trimming stripped 2 bases from V and 5 bases from J, with 7 bases between. This CDR3 is 12 amino acids long. CDR3 in DNA: TGCGCCAGCAGCTTCCAAGGAACTGAAGCTTTCTTT. Residues: CASSFQGTEAFF.

This chain links TRBV9 with TRBJ2-7; weak D call: TRBD2 (6 bases). This CDR3 is 12 amino acids long. The V end was cut by 2 bases, the J end by 7 bases, with 10 bases between. Germline lookup yields CDR1 SGDLS and CDR2 YYNGEE. CDR3 nucleotides: TGTGCCAGCAGCGTCGATGGGGGGGAGCAGTACTTC. Translated, it gives CASSVDGGEQYF.

A remark on this clone: Other DNA sequences in the sample encode the same CDR3. This rearrangement joins TRBV18 to TRBJ1-5; 7 bases are shared with TRBD1. Germline V gene sequence: CDR1 KGHSH, CDR2 LQKENI. The CDR3 is made up of 15 amino acids. Losses at the gene ends were 2 bases for V and 4 bases for J; bases not matched to a gene: 5. This CDR3 reads CASSPTGAGNQPQHF. CDR3 DNA sequence: TGTGCCAGCTCACCAACAGGGGCTGGTAATCAGCCCCAGCATTTT.

In nucleotides, the CDR3 is TGTGCCAGCAGTGAGCGGCAAAGCTCTGGAAACACCATATATTTT. Encoded protein: CASSERQSSGNTIYF. This chain connects TRBV2 to TRBJ1-3; D is unresolved. V shed 3 bases and J shed 0 bases, with 9 bases lying between them. The CDR3 has 15 amino acids. Germline loops: CDR1 SNHLY, CDR2 FYNNEI.

This clone occurred a few times. The V and J genes are TRBV18 and TRBJ2-1; D assignment may be TRBD1 or TRBD2 (6 bases each). Germline V gene sequence: CDR1 KGHSH, CDR2 LQKENI. The CDR3 sequence is 16 residues long. Trimming shortened V by 3 bases and J by 6 bases, and 18 bases separated the two germline ends. The CDR3 bases are TGTGCCAGCTCACCCACCACCGGGGGCCCGAGCAATGAGCAGTTCTTC. The encoded protein is CASSPTTGGPSNEQFF.

This chain uses TRBV5-6 with TRBJ1-1, with no clear D. Per the germline V gene, CDR1 is SGHDT and CDR2 is YYEEEE. V shed 3 bases and J shed 3 bases, with 12 bases lying between them. The CDR3 is 14 residues long. CDR3 residues: CASSSPGEYTEAFF. The CDR3 nucleotides read TGTGCCAGCAGCTCCCCGGGAGAGTACACTGAAGCTTTCTTT.

Only a few counts were recorded for this clone. The chain joins TRBV7-9 to TRBJ2-1, with 7 bases fitting TRBD2. Germline values: CDR1 SEHNR, CDR2 FQNEAQ (reference sequence). The CDR3 covers 14 residues. Trimming removed 5 bases from V and 5 bases from J; junction bases left unmatched: 6. The CDR3 region is CASSPGLEDNEQFF. CDR3 bases: TGTGCCAGCAGCCCCGGACTAGAAGACAATGAGCAGTTCTTC.